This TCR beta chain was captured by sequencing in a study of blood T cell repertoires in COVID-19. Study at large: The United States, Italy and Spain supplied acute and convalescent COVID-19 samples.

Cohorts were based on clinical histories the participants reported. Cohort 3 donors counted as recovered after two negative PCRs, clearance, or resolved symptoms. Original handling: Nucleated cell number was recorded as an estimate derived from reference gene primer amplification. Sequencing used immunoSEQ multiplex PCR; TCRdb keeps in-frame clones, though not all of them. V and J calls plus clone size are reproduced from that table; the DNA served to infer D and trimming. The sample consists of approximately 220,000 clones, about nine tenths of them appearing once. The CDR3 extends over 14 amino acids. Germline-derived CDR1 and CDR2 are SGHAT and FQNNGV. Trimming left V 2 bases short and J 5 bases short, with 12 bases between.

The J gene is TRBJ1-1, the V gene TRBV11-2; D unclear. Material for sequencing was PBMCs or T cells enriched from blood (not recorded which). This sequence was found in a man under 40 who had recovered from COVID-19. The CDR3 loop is CASSLRVLSTEAFF. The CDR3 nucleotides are TGTGCCAGCAGCTTACGGGTGCTCTCTACTGAAGCTTTCTTT.